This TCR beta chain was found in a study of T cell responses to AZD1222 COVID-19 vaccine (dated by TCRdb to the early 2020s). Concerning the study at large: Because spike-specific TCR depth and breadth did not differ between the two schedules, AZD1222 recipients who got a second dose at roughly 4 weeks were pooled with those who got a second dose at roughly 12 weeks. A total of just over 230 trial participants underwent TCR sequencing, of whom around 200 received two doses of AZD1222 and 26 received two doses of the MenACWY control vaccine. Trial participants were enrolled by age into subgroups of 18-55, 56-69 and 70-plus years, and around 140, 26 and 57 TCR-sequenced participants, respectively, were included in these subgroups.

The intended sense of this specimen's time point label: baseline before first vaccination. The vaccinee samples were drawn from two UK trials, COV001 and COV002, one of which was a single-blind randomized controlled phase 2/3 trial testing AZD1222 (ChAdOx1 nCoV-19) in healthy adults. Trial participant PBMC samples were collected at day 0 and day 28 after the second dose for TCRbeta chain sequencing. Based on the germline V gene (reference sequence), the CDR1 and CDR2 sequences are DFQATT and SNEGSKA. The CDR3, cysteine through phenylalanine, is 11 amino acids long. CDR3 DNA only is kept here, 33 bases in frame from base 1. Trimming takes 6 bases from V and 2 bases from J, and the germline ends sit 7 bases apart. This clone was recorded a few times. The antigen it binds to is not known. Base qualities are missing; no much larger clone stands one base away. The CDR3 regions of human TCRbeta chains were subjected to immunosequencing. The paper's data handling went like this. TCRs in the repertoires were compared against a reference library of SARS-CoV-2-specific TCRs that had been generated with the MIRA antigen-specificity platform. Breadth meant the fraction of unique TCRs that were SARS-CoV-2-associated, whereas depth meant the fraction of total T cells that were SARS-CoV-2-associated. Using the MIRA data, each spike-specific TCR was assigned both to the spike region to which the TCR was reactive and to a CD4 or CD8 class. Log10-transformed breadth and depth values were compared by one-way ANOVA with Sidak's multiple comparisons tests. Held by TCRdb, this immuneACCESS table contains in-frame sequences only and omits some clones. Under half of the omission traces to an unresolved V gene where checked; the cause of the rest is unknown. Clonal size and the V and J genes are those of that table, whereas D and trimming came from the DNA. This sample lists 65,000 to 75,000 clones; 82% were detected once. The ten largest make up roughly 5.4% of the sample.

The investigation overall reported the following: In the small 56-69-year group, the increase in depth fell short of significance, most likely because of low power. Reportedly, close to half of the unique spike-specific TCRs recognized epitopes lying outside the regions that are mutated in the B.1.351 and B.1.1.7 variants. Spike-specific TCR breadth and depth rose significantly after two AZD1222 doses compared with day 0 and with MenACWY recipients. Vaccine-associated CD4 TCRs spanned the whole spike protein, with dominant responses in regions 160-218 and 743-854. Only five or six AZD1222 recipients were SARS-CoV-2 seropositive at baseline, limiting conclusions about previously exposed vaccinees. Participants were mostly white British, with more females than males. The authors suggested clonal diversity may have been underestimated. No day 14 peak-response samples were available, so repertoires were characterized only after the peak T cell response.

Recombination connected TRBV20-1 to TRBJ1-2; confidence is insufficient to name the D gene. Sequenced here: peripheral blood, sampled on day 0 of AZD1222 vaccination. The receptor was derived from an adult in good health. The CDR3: CSATRNYGYTF. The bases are TGCAGTGCCACCCGGAACTATGGCTACACCTTC.